Listed here are 14 T cell receptor beta chains from one sample, sequenced in a study of T cell changes during pregnancy in multiple sclerosis. Produced via immunoSEQ multiplex PCR; TCRdb's table is partial and in-frame only. The repertoire holds fewer than 95,000 clones, more than 85% seen once, with about 1.5% in the top ten. Source: peripheral blood, taken in the first trimester of pregnancy. The receptors derive from a female donor in good health, enrolled as a control in a pregnancy study.

V is TRBV18 and J is TRBJ2-7; 9 bases are a match to TRBD1. This CDR3 region has 14 residues. Germline values: CDR1 KGHSH, CDR2 LQKENI. Trimming removed 3 bases from V and 1 base from J; junction bases left unmatched: 1. CDR3 protein: CASSPGQGSYEQYF. CDR3 sequence (DNA): TGTGCCAGCTCACCCGGACAGGGGTCCTACGAGCAGTACTTC.

The V call is TRBV6-5, the J call TRBJ2-1, with 11 bases lining up with TRBD2. CDR1 MNHEY and CDR2 SVGAGI come from the germline V gene. This CDR3 is built from 13 residues. V gave up 5 bases and J gave up 11 bases; unmatched junction bases: 5. The DNA of the CDR3 is TGTGCCAGCAGTACTAGCGGGAGAACACAGCAGTTCTTC. It codes for CASSTSGRTQQFF.

This clone was counted a single time. V usage is TRBV19 and J usage is TRBJ2-1; 9 nucleotides line up with TRBD2. The CDR3 sequence is 18 residues long. V trimming: 0 bases; J trimming: 6 bases; junction bases outside the gene matches: 12. The germline gives CDR1 LNHDA, CDR2 SQIVND (reference sequence). CDR3 sequence: CASSIDGLAGTRGNEQFF. The CDR3 DNA sequence: TGTGCCAGTAGTATAGATGGGCTAGCGGGGACACGTGGCAATGAGCAGTTCTTC.

The chain recombines TRBV4-1 with TRBJ2-7; D is possibly TRBD2 (5 bases). The V gene lost 1 base and the J gene lost 0 bases, with 10 bases spanning the gap. The CDR3 is made up of 15 amino acids. Germline V lookup: CDR1 MGHRA, CDR2 YSYEKL. CDR3 sequence (DNA): TGCGCCAGCAGCCAAGGTGGGAGCAGCTCCTACGAGCAGTACTTC. Translation: CASSQGGSSSYEQYF.

Judged by abundance, this clone is medium-sized. In the same sample, other DNA sequences code for this CDR3. The gene calls are TRBV5-1 and TRBJ1-1; D may be TRBD1 (5 bases). CDR3 length equals 14 residues. Germline assignment: CDR1 SGHRS and CDR2 YFSETQ. With 0 bases removed from V and 3 bases from J, the gap between germline ends came to 9 bases. CDR3 region: CASSLAGGYTEAFF. CDR3 nucleotides: TGCGCCAGCAGCTTGGCCGGGGGTTACACTGAAGCTTTCTTT.

The table lists this clone with a count of one. This rearrangement joins TRBV9 to TRBJ1-2, with D maybe TRBD1 (6 bases). Germline V CDR1 and CDR2: SGDLS, YYNGEE. This CDR3 comprises 14 residues. V gave up 4 bases and J gave up 0 bases, with 10 bases separating them. CDR3: CASSLRTANYGYTF. The CDR3 nucleotides are TGTGCCAGCAGCCTCAGGACAGCTAACTATGGCTACACCTTC.

J is TRBJ2-3 and V is TRBV18; possibly TRBD1 for D (6 bases). V lost 0 bases, J lost 4 bases, and 8 bases lay in between. CDR1 KGHSH and CDR2 LQKENI come from the germline V gene. The CDR3 sequence is 14 residues long. Written as DNA, the CDR3 is TGTGCCAGCTCACCACCGGCAGGGGCAGATACGCAGTATTTT. Protein product: CASSPPAGADTQYF.

This clone was detected once. V gene TRBV7-9 combines with J gene TRBJ1-4; a possible D gene is TRBD1 (6 bases). Trimming pared 5 bases from V and 1 base from J, leaving 8 bases between. The CDR3 runs to 14 residues. Germline CDR1 and CDR2: SEHNR and FQNEAQ (reference sequence). The CDR3 region is CASSLQGTNEKLFF. The CDR3 nucleotides are TGTGCCAGCAGCCTACAGGGAACTAATGAAAAACTGTTTTTT.

The chain couples TRBV28 to TRBJ2-5; no reliable D call. This CDR3 has 13 amino acids. V was shortened by 3 bases and J by 3 bases, with 8 bases between the two germline ends. Germline V gives CDR1 MDHEN, CDR2 SYDVKM. CDR3 DNA sequence: TGTGCCAGCAGTTTGTACAACGAAGAGACCCAGTACTTC. Its translation is CASSLYNEETQYF. The variable domain in full, with the rest retrieved from reference TRBV28 and TRBJ2-5, is DVKVTQSSRYLVKRTGEKVFLECVQDMDHENMFWYRQDPGLGLRLIYFSYDVKMKEKGDIPEGYSVSREKKERFSLILESASTNQTSMYLCASSLYNEETQYFGPGTRLLVL.

V gene TRBV28 combines with J gene TRBJ2-1; D is possibly TRBD2 (6 bases). This CDR3 is built from 16 residues. Germline-derived CDR1 and CDR2 are MDHEN and SYDVKM. Trimming stripped 8 bases from V and 2 bases from J, with 19 bases between. The CDR3 is CASRRLGRIPYNEQFF. The DNA for the CDR3 is TGTGCCAGCCGACGCCTGGGGAGGATCCCCTACAATGAGCAGTTCTTC. The whole variable domain, filled in from reference TRBV28 and TRBJ2-1, reads DVKVTQSSRYLVKRTGEKVFLECVQDMDHENMFWYRQDPGLGLRLIYFSYDVKMKEKGDIPEGYSVSREKKERFSLILESASTNQTSMYLCASRRLGRIPYNEQFFGPGTRLTVL.

The rearrangement uses TRBV29-1 and TRBJ2-5; D not resolved. Germline CDR1 SQVTM, CDR2 ANQGSEA. V was trimmed by 2 bases and J by 6 bases, leaving 7 bases between them. The CDR3 length is 11 residues. The CDR3 DNA reads TGCAGCGTTGAAACTGCGCAGACCCAGTACTTC. Its protein is CSVETAQTQYF.

The chain has TRBV18 and TRBJ2-1, with D maybe TRBD2 (5 bases). V was shortened by 3 bases and J by 5 bases, with 11 bases between the two germline ends. Looked up from germline, CDR1 is KGHSH and CDR2 is LQKENI. This CDR3 region has 14 residues. CDR3 in DNA: TGTGCCAGCTCACCTGGACTGTCCCACAATGAGCAGTTCTTC. Its translation is CASSPGLSHNEQFF.

The chain joins TRBV21-1 to TRBJ2-4; the D call in the table, TRBD2, was not verified against the DNA. TRBV21-1 is described as a pseudogene. This CDR3 is 14 amino acids long. The CDR3 region is CASSTDGERNIQYF. The CDR3 DNA sequence: TGTGCCAGCAGCACCGACGGGGAAAGGAACATTCAGTACTTC.

The rearrangement links TRBV6-5 to TRBJ1-2; a possible D gene is TRBD1 (6 bases). The V and J ends lost 5 bases and 6 bases respectively, with 13 bases between them. The CDR3 covers 13 residues. Germline CDR1 MNHEY, CDR2 SVGAGI. CDR3 amino acids: CASSRQARNGYTF. The CDR3 DNA is TGTGCCAGCAGTAGACAGGCGAGGAATGGCTACACCTTC.